This TCR beta chain was sequenced for a study of blood T cell repertoires in COVID-19. CDR1 is LNHDA and CDR2 is SQIVND in the germline V gene (reference sequence). V was shortened by 7 bases and J by 2 bases, with 6 bases between the two germline ends. This CDR3 has 13 amino acids. Produced via immunoSEQ multiplex PCR; TCRdb's table is partial and in-frame only. The table has about 140,000 clones, around 84% seen once. This sequence originates from a human donor with acute or convalescent COVID-19. The donor label of this sample is uncertain. Sequencing was done on a sample of peripheral blood. This chain links TRBV19 with TRBJ2-6; D remains ambiguous. The CDR3 loop is CASIAPGANVLTF. For the CDR3, the DNA is TGTGCCAGTATAGCCCCTGGGGCCAACGTCCTGACTTTC.